The clone carrying this TCR beta chain was detected ten times or more. Its antigen remains unidentified. The sample originates from a study of T-cell reconstitution after alpha-beta-depleted transplantation in children. Study-wide points: About two months after transplant, alpha-beta T cells reportedly came from several hundred expanded graft clones. T-cell counts and diversity at one year post-transplant came mainly from newly produced T cells. Surviving recipient T cells and thymic progenitors accounted for the high day-60 TCRbeta diversity observed in some patients.

This CDR3 is built from 11 residues. Trimming left V 4 bases short and J 6 bases short, with 4 bases between. The germline gives CDR1 MGHDK, CDR2 SYGVNS. Construction of the TCRbeta library involved unique molecular identifiers. TCRdb ran MiXCR on the PCR reads and lists one entry per CDR3 protein. The sample carries about 200,000 distinct CDR3 sequences, 6.6% recorded once. The receptor was isolated from a boy aged 2-15 years with acute lymphoblastic leukemia, due to receive a stem cell transplant. The material sequenced was PBMCs, taken before TCRalphabeta/CD19-depleted stem cell transplant. The rearrangement uses TRBV25-1 and TRBJ2-1; no definite D call. DNA of the CDR3: TGTGCCAGCAGTGTGGCCAATGAGCAGTTCTTC. Encoded protein: CASSVANEQFF.